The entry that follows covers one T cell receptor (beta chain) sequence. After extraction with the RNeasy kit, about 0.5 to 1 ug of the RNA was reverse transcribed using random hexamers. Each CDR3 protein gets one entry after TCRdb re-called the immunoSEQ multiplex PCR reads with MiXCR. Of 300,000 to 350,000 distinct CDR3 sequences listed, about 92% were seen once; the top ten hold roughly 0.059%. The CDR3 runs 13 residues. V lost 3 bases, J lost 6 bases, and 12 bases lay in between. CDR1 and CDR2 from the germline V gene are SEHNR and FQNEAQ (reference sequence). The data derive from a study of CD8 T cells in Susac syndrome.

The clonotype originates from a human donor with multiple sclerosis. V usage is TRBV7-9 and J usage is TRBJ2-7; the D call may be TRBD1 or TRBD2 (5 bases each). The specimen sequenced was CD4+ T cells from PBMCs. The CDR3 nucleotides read TGTGCCAGCAGCTTTGGGACCGCGGGCGAGCAGTACTTC. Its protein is CASSFGTAGEQYF.